One T cell receptor (beta chain) is described in this entry. CDR1 and CDR2 (germline): MNHEY, SMNVEV (reference sequence). CDR3 length equals 12 residues. V lost 6 bases, J lost 2 bases, and 7 bases lay in between. This specimen comes from a study of cytomegalovirus exposure and HLA in healthy donors. Amplification used 60 Vbeta primers and 13 Jbeta primers. Only in-frame clones appear in the TCRdb table, and some are missing; sequencing was by immunoSEQ multiplex PCR. This sample has about 170,000 clones, with 80% to 85% found just once. The TCR originated in a boy aged 2 to 9 in good health and CMV-seronegative. The sequenced material came from PBMCs. The chain recombines TRBV27 with TRBJ1-1; D ambiguous. Here the CDR3 DNA reads TGTGCCAGCAGCGCGGGAAACACTGAAGCTTTCTTT. It specifies CASSAGNTEAFF.